This T cell receptor (beta chain) was retrieved from a study of T cell responses to AZD1222 COVID-19 vaccine. Notes on the study in general: The sample set comprised mostly white British donors with more females, and clonal diversity was possibly underestimated. Baseline seropositives among AZD1222 recipients totaled only 5 to 7. Increases in Spike-specific TCR breadth and depth were seen after two AZD1222 doses.

As to this clone: What it recognizes is unknown.

Libraries were prepared by immunoSEQ multiplex PCR; TCRdb keeps only in-frame clonotypes and omits some of them. Of 100,000 to 150,000 clones listed, roughly 90% are singletons. The sample in question was peripheral blood, obtained on day 0 of MenACWY control vaccination. This receptor was obtained from an adult in good health.

CDR3 in DNA: TGTGCCAGCAGTTTTATTTCAGCGGGAGGCGGAGAGACCCAGTACTTC. It is translated as CASSFISAGGGETQYF. J is TRBJ2-5 and V is TRBV27, with TRBD2 matching over 9 bases. This CDR3 is built from 16 residues. V trimming: 3 bases; J trimming: 4 bases; junction bases outside the gene matches: 9. In germline, CDR1 is MNHEY, CDR2 SMNVEV (reference sequence).